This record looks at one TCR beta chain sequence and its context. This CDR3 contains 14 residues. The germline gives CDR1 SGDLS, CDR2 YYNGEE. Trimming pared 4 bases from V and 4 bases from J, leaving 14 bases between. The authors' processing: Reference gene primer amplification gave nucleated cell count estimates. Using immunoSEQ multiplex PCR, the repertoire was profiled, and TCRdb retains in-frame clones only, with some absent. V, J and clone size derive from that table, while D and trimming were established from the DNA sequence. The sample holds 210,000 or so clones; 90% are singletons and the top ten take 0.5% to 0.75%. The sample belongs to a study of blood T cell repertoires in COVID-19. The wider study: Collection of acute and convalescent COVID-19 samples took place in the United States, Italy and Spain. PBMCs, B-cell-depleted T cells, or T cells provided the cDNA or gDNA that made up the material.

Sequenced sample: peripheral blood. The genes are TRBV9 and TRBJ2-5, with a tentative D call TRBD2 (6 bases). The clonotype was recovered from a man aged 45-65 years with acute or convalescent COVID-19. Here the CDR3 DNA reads TGTGCCAGCAGCCCCCTCGGAGGGCCAGAGACCCAGTACTTC. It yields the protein CASSPLGGPETQYF. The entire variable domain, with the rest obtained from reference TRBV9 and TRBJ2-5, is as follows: DSGVTQTPKHLITATGQRVTLRCSPRSGDLSVYWYQQSLDQGLQFLIQYYNGEERAKGNILERFSAQQFPDLHSELNLSSLELGDSALYFCASSPLGGPETQYFGPGTRLLVL.